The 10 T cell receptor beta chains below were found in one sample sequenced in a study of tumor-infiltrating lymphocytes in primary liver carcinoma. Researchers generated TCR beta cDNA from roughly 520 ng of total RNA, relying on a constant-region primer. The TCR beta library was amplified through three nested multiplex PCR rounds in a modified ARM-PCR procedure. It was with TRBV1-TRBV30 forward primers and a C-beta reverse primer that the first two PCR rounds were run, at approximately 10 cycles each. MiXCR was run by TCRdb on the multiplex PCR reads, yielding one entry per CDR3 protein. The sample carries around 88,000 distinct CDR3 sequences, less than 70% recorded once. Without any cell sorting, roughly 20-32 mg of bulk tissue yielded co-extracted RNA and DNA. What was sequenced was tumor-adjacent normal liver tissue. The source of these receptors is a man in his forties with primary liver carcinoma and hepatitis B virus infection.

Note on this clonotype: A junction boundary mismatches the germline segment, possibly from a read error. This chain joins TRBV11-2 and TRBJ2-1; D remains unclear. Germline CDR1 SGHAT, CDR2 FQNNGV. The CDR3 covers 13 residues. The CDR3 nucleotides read TGTGCCTGCAGACCCCCAGGTCGCGATGAGCAGTTTTTC. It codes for CACRPPGRDEQFF.

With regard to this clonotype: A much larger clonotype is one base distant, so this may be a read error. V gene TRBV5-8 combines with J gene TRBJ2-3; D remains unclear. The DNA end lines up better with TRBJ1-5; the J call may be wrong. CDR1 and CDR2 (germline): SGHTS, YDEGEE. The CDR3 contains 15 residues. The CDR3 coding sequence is TGTGCCAGCAGCTTTGAAGCGGGGAGCACAGATACGCAGCATTTT. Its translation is CASSFEAGSTDTQHF.

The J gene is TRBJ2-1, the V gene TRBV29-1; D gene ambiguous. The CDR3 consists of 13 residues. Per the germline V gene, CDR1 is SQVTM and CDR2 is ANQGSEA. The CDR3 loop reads CSSAAGAYNEQFF. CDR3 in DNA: TGCAGTAGTGCCGCCGGTGCCTACAATGAGCAGTTCTTC.

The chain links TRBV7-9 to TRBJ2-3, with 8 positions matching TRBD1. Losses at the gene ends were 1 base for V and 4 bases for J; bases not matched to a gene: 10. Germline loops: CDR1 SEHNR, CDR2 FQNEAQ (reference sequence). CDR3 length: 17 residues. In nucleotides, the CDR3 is TGTGCCAGCAGCTTAGGGAAGGACAGGGCGTTTCCAGATACGCAGTATTTT. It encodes CASSLGKDRAFPDTQYF.

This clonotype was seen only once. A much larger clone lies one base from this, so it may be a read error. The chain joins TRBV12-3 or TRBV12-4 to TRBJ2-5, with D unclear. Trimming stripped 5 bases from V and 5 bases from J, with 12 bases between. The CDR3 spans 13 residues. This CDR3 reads CASSPATRETQYF. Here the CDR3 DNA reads TGTGCCAGCAGTCCGGCAACAAGGGAGACCCAGTACTTC.

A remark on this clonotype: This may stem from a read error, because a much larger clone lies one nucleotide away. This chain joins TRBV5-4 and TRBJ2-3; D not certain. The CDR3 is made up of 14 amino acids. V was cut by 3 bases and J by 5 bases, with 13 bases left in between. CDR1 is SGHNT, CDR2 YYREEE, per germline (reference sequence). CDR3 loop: CASSSRQGIDTQYF. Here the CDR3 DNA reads TGTGCCAGCAGCTCCAGACAAGGCATAGATACGCAGTATTTT.

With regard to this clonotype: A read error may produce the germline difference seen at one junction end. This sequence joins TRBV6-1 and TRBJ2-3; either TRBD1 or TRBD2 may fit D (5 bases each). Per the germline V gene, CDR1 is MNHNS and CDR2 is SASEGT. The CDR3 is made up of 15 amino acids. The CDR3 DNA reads TGTGCCAGCTGTGAAGCCACGGGGCTCACAGATACGCAGTATTTT. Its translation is CASCEATGLTDTQYF.

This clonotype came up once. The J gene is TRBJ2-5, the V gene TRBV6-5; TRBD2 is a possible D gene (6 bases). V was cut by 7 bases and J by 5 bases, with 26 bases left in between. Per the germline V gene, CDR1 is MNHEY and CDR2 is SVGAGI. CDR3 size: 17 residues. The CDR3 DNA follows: TGTGCCAGCACTTATGCCCGCCCGGGGGAGAGCCAGGAGACCCAGTACTTC. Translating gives CASTYARPGESQETQYF.

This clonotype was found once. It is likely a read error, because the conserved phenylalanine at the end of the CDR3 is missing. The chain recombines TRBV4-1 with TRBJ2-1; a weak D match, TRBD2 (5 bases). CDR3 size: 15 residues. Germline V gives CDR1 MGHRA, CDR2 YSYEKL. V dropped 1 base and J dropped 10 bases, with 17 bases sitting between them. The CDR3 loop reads CASSQVSSSLGEQFL. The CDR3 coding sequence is TGCGCCAGCAGCCAAGTCTCTAGCAGCTTAGGGGAGCAGTTCTTA.

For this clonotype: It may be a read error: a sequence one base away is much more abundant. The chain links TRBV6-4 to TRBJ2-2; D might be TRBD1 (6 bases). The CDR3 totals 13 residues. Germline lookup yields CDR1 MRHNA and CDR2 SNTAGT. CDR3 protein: CASSEGDTGEPFF. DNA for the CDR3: TGTGCCAGCAGTGAGGGGGACACCGGGGAGCCGTTTTTT.